Listed below are T cell receptor beta chains from one sample, sequenced in a study of PD-L1 blockade in urothelial cancer. Sequencing used immunoSEQ multiplex PCR; TCRdb keeps in-frame clones, though not all of them. The sample includes about 84,000 clones, roughly 80% of them seen just once. The sequences come from PBMCs, collected around atezolizumab (anti-PD-L1) treatment. These TCRs come from a man aged 70-80 years with urothelial cancer. Both conserved end residues are part of each CDR3. The D gene is left open where the match is weak. For some rows the clone size is stated as once, few or many, or as a class when expanded; others skip it.

TGCGCCAGCAGCCCAAGGTCGGGATCCTACAATGAGCAGTTCTTC	CASSPRSGSYNEQFF	15	-	once	TRBV5-1	TRBJ2-1
TGCGCCAGCAGCGCGCTGGGAGAGCGGGCAGGAGGAGATACGCAGTATTTT	CASSALGERAGGDTQYF	17	-	-	TRBV5-1	TRBJ2-3
TGCGCCAGCGGGCAGGGTTACAATGAGCAGTTCTTC	CASGQGYNEQFF	12	-	-	TRBV5-1	TRBJ2-1
TGTGCCAGCAGTCTAGAGGGGGCTGCCCACGAGCAGTACTTC	CASSLEGAAHEQYF	14	TRBD1	-	TRBV7-9	TRBJ2-7
TGTGCCAGCAGCCACGTAGCGGGGGACAAGTTCTTC	CASSHVAGDKFF	12	TRBD2	-	TRBV6-6	TRBJ2-1
TGTGCCAGCAGTCCTAGACTAAGCAATCAGCCCCAGCATTTT	CASSPRLSNQPQHF	14	-	-	TRBV28	TRBJ1-5
TGTGCCAGTCGGAGAGTAGGTCCCATTAATGAAAAACTGTTTTTT	CASRRVGPINEKLFF	15	-	few	TRBV19	TRBJ1-4
TGTGCCAGCAGTGAAGGACTAGCGGGCTCCTACGAGCAGTACTTC	CASSEGLAGSYEQYF	15	TRBD2	-	TRBV6-1	TRBJ2-7
TGCGCCAGCAGCCAAGGACGAGGGGGAGGGGAAGAGACCCAGTACTTC	CASSQGRGGGEETQYF	16	-	once	TRBV4-3	TRBJ2-5
TGTGCCAGCAGCTCCCAACCTAGCGGAATCAACAATGAGCAGTTCTTC	CASSSQPSGINNEQFF	16	TRBD2	few	TRBV7-3	TRBJ2-1
TGTGCCAGCAGGACGACAGGGGGCAACACTGAAGCTTTCTTT	CASRTTGGNTEAFF	14	TRBD1	-	TRBV6-5	TRBJ1-1
TGTGCCAGCAGCTTGGGACTAGCGGAAGAGACCCAGTACTTC	CASSLGLAEETQYF	14	TRBD2	once	TRBV7-2	TRBJ2-5
TGTGCCAGCAGCTTAGTGGGTGTAGGAGGTGAGCAGTTCTTC	CASSLVGVGGEQFF	14	-	-	TRBV7-6	TRBJ2-1
TGTGCCAGCAGCCTAAGCAGCGGGGCCTACAATGAGCAGTTCTTC	CASSLSSGAYNEQFF	15	TRBD2	-	TRBV7-7	TRBJ2-1
TGTGCCAGCAGCCGGCGGGGGACTAGCGGGACCTACGAGCAGTACTTC	CASSRRGTSGTYEQYF	16	TRBD2	-	TRBV5-4	TRBJ2-7
TGTGCCAGCACCAGGAGCACAGATACGCAGTATTTT	CASTRSTDTQYF	12	-	once	TRBV11-2	TRBJ2-3
TGTGCCAGCAGACGCGGACCTTCCGGGGGCACTGAAGCTTTCTTT	CASRRGPSGGTEAFF	15	-	-	TRBV6-6	TRBJ1-1
TGCGCCAGCAGCTTGGGGCAACCCTCCTATAATTCACCCCTCCACTTT	CASSLGQPSYNSPLHF	16	-	-	TRBV5-1	TRBJ1-6
TGTGCCAGCAGAAGAGAAACGGGGTTCATCACTGAAGCTTTCTTT	CASRRETGFITEAFF	15	-	-	TRBV5-8	TRBJ1-1
TGTGCCAGCAGTATAACCCAGGGGGAGAACACTGAAGCTTTCTTT	CASSITQGENTEAFF	15	TRBD1	-	TRBV7-8	TRBJ1-1